The clone carrying this TCR beta chain was recorded only once. The antigen is unknown. This record comes from a study of shared clonotypes between healthy human individuals. Sequenced by immunoSEQ multiplex PCR; TCRdb stores in-frame clones only, minus some. This table holds under 200,000 clones, roughly 93% found once. Regarding the study as a whole: Depth of sequencing was expected to influence donor clonotype sharing. Non-shared clonotypes were found to have lower generation probabilities than the clonotypes that were shared by all four of the sorted-subset donors.

The sample was naive CD4+ T cells sorted from blood. As for subset: CD45RA+ positively selected. The TCR sequence derives from a woman aged 30 to 39 in good health.

In DNA, the CDR3 is TGCAGCGTTGTTAACCCCGGACAGGGCCCCAATGAGCAGTTCTTC. Its protein product is CSVVNPGQGPNEQFF. The chain recombines TRBV29-1 with TRBJ2-1; 8 bases are shared with TRBD1. This CDR3 has 15 residues. With V trimmed by 4 bases and J by 6 bases, 11 bases remained unmatched. Looked up from germline, CDR1 is SQVTM and CDR2 is ANQGSEA.